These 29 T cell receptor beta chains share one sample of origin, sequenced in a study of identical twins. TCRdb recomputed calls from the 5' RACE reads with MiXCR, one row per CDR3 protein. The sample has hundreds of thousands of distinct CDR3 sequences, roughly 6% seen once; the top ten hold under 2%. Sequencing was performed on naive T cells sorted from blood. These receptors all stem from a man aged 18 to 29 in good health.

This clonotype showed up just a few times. The CDR3 spells CASSQLPAGTYEQYF. The CDR3, as DNA: TGTGCCAGCAGCCAATTACCAGCGGGAACCTACGAGCAGTACTTC. V gene TRBV14 combines with J gene TRBJ2-7; 7 nucleotides align to TRBD2. V was pared by 2 bases and J by 2 bases, with 6 bases of the junction left unmatched. CDR1 and CDR2 from the germline V gene are SGHDN and FVKESK. This CDR3 has 15 residues.

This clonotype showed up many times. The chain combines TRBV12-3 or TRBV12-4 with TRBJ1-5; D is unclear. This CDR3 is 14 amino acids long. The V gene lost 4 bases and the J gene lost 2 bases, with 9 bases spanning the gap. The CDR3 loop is CASSSWMGNQPQHF. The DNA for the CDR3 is TGTGCCAGCAGTTCTTGGATGGGCAATCAGCCCCAGCATTTT.

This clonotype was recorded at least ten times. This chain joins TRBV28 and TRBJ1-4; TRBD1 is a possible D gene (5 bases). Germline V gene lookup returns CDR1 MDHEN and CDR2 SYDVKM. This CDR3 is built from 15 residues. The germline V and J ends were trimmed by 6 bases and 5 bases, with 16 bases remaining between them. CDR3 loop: CASSPAYGGNEKLFF. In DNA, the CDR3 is TGTGCCAGCAGCCCGGCGTATGGGGGGAATGAAAAACTGTTTTTT. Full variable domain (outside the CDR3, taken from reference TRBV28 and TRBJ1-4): DVKVTQSSRYLVKRTGEKVFLECVQDMDHENMFWYRQDPGLGLRLIYFSYDVKMKEKGDIPEGYSVSREKKERFSLILESASTNQTSMYLCASSPAYGGNEKLFFGSGTQLSVL.

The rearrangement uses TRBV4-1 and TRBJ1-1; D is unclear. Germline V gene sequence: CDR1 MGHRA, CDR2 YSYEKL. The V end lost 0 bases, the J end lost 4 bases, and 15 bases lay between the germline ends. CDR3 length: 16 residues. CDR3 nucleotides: TGCGCCAGCAGCCAAGAGGTCGGGTTGGTTAGCACTGAAGCTTTCTTT. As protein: CASSQEVGLVSTEAFF.

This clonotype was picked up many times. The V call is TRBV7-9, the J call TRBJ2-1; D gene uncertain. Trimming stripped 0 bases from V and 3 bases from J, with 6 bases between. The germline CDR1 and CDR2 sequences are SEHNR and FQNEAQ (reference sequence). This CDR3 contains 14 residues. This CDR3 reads CASSLATNYNEQFF. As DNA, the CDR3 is TGTGCCAGCAGCTTAGCCACCAACTACAATGAGCAGTTCTTC.

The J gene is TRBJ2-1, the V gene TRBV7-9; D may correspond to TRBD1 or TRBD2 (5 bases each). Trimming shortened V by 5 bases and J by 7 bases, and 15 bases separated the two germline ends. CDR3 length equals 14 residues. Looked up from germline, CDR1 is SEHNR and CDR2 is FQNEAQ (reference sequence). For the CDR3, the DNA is TGTGCCAGCAGCATGCTAGGGACGCGGAATGAGCAGTTCTTC. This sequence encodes CASSMLGTRNEQFF.

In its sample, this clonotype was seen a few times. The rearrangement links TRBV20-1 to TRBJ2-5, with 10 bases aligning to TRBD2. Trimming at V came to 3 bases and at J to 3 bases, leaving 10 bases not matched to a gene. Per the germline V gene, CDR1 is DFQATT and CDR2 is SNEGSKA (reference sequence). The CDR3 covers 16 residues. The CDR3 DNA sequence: TGCAGTGCTAGGTTAATAGCGGGAGGACCGAAAGAGACCCAGTACTTC. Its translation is CSARLIAGGPKETQYF.

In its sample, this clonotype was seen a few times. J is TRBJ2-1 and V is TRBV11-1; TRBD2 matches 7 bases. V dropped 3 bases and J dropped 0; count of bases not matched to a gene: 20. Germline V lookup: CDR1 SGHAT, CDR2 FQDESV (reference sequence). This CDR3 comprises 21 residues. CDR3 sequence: CASSFLGTTRPPKHSYNEQFF. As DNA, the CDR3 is TGTGCCAGCAGCTTCCTCGGGACTACCCGACCCCCCAAACACTCCTACAATGAGCAGTTCTTC.

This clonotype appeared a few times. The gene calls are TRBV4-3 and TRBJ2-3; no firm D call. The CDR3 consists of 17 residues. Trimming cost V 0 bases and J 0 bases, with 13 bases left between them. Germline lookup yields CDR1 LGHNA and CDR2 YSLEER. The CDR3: CASSQDSRGGSTDTQYF. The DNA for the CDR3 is TGCGCCAGCAGCCAAGATTCCAGAGGTGGCAGCACAGATACGCAGTATTTT.

CDR3 sequence reads: CASSQGVGFSYEQYF. The CDR3 bases are TGCGCCAGCAGCCAAGGCGTGGGGTTCTCCTACGAGCAGTACTTC. This chain links TRBV4-3 with TRBJ2-7; D is ambiguous. Germline CDR1 is LGHNA and CDR2 is YSLEER. The V end was cut by 1 base, the J end by 0 bases, with 10 bases between. The CDR3 contains 15 residues.

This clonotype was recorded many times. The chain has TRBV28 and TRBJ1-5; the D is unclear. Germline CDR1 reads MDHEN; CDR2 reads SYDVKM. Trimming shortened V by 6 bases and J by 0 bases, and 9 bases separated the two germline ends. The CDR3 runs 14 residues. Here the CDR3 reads CASSLVNSNQPQHF. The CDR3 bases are TGTGCCAGCAGCCTAGTGAATAGCAATCAGCCCCAGCATTTT.

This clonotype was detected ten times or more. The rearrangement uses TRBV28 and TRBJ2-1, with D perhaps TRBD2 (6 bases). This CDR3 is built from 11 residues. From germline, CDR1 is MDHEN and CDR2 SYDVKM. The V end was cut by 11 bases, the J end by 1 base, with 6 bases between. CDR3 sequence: CAAGSYNEQFF. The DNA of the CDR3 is TGTGCCGCGGGATCCTACAATGAGCAGTTCTTC.

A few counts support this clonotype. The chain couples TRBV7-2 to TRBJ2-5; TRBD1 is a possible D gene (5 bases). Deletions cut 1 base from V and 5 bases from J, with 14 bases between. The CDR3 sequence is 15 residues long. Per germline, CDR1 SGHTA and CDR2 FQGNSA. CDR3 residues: CASSLGAQARETQYF. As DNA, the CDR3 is TGTGCCAGCAGCTTAGGGGCACAGGCCAGGGAGACCCAGTACTTC.

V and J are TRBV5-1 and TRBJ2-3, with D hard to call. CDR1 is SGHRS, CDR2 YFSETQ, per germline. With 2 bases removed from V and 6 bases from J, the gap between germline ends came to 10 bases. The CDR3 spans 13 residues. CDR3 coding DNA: TGCGCCAGCAGCTTCCCTTGGATCGATACGCAGTATTTT. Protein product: CASSFPWIDTQYF.

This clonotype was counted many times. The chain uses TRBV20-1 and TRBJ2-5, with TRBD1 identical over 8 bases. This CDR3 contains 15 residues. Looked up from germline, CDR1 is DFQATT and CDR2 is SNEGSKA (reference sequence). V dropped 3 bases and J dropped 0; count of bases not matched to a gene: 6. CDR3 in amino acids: CSASSRDRNQETQYF. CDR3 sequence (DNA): TGCAGTGCTAGTTCCAGGGACAGGAACCAAGAGACCCAGTACTTC.

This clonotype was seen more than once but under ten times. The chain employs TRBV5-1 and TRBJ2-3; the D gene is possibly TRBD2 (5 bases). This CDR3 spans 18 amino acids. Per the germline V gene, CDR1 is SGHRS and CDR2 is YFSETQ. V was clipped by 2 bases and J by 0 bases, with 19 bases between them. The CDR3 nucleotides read TGCGCCAGCAGCTTTCCTAACAGCGGCCAGACTAGCACAGATACGCAGTATTTT. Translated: CASSFPNSGQTSTDTQYF.

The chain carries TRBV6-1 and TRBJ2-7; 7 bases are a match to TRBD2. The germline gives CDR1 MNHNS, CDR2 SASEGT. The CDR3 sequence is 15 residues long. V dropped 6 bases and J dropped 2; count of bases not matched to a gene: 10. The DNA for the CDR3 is TGTGCCAGCAGCTTGGCGGCTAGCGGACCCTACGAGCAGTACGTC. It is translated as CASSLAASGPYEQYV.

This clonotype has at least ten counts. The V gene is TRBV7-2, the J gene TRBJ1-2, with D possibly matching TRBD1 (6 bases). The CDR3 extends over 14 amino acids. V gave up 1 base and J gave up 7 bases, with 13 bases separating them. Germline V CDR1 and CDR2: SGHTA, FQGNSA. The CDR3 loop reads CASSLGEQGGGYTF. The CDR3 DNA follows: TGTGCCAGCAGCTTAGGTGAACAGGGCGGTGGCTACACCTTC.

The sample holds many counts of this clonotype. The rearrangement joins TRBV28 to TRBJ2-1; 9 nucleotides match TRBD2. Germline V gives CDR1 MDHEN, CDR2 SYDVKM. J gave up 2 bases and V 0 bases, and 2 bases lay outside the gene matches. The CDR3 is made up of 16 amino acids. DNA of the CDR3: TGTGCCAGCAGTTTATGGACTAGCGGACCCTACAATGAGCAGTTCTTC. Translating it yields CASSLWTSGPYNEQFF.

CDR3 coding DNA: TGCGCCAGCAGCCACCTGACAGTAAATCAGCCCCAGCATTTT. This gives the protein CASSHLTVNQPQHF. The chain uses TRBV4-1 and TRBJ1-5; D is possibly TRBD1 (5 bases). The ends were cut back, 3 bases at V and 4 bases at J, with 10 bases in the middle. The germline CDR1 and CDR2 sequences are MGHRA and YSYEKL. The CDR3 has 14 amino acids.

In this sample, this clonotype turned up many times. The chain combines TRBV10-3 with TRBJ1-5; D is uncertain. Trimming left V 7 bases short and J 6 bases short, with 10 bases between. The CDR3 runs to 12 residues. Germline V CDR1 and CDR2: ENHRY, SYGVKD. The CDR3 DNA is TGTGCCATCATATCGGACGGTCAGCCCCAGCATTTT. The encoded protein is CAIISDGQPQHF.

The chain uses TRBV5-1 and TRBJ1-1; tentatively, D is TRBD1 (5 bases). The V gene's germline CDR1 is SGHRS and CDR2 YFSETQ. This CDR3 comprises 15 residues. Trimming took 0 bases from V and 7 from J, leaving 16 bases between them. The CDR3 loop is CASSLEGAKSLEAFF. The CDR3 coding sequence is TGCGCCAGCAGCTTGGAAGGGGCGAAGTCCCTTGAAGCTTTCTTT.

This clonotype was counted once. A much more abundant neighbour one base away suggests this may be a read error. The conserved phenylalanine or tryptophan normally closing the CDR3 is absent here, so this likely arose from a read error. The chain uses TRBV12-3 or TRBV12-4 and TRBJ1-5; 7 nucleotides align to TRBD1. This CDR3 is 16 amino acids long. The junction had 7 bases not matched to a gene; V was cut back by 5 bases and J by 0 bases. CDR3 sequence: CASSGDRAYSNQPQHS. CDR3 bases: TGTGCCAGCAGTGGTGACAGGGCATATAGCAATCAGCCCCAGCATTCT.

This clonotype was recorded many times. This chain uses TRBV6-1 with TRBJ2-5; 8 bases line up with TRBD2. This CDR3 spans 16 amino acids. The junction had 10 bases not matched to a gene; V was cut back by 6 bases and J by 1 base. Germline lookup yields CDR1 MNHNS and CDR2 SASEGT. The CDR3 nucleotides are TGTGCCAGCAGAGGACCTACTAGCGGACTCCAAGAGACCCAGTACTTC. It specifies CASRGPTSGLQETQYF.

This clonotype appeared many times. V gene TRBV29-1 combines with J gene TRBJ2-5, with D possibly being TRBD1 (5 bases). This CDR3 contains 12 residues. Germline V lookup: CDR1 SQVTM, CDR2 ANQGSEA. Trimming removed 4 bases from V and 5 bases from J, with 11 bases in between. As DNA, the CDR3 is TGCAGCGTTGTTATCAGGGTGGAGACCCAGTACTTC. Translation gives CSVVIRVETQYF.

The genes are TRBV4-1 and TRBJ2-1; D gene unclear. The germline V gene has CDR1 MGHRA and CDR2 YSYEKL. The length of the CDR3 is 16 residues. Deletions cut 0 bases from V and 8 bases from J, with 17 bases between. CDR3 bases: TGCGCCAGCAGCCAAGAATACCTCCCCCCGCTGGATGAGCAGTTCTTC. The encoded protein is CASSQEYLPPLDEQFF.

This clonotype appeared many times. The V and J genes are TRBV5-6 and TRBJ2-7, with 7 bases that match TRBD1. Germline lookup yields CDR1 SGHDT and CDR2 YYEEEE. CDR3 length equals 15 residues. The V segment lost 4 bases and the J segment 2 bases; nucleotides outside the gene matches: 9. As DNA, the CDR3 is TGTGCCAGCAGCGTACTGGACAGGATAACCTACGAGCAGTACTTC. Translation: CASSVLDRITYEQYF.

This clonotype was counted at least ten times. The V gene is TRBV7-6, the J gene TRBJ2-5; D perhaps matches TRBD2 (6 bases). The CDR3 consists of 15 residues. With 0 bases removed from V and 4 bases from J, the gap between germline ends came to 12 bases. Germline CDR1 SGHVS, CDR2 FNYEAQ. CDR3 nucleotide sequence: TGTGCCAGCAGCTTAGCGCCGGGAGTCGGAGAGACCCAGTACTTC. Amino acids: CASSLAPGVGETQYF.

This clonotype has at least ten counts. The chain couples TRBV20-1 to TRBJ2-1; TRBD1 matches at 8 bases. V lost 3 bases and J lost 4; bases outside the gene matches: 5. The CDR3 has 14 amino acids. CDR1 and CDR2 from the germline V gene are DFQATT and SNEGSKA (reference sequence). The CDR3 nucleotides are TGCAGTGCTAGGCAGGGGGCGATGTACAATGAGCAGTTCTTC. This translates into CSARQGAMYNEQFF.